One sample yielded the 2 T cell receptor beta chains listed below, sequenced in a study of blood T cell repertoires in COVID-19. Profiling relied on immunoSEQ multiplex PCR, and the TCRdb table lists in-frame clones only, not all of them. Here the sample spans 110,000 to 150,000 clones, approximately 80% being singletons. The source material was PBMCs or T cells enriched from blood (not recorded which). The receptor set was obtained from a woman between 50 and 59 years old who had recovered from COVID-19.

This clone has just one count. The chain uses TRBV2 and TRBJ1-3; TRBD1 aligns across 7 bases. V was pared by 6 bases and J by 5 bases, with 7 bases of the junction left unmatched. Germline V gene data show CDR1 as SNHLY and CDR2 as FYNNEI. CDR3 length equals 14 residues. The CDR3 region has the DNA TGTGCCAGCAGCTCACAGGGGCGAAGAAACACCATATATTTT. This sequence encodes CASSSQGRRNTIYF. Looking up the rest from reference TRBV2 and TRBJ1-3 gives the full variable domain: EPEVTQTPSHQVTQMGQEVILRCVPISNHLYFYWYRQILGQKVEFLVSFYNNEISEKSEIFDDQFSVERPDGSNFTLKIRSTKLEDSAMYFCASSSQGRRNTIYFGEGSWLTVV.

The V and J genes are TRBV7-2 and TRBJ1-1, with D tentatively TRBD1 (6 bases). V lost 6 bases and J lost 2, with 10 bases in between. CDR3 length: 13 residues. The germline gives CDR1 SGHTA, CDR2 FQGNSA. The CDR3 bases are TGTGCCAGCAGATCGGGACAAAACACTGAAGCTTTCTTT. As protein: CASRSGQNTEAFF.